This TCR beta chain appears in the sequencing data of a study of graft-versus-host responses after intestinal transplantation. Only in-frame clones appear in the TCRdb table, and some are missing; sequencing was by immunoSEQ multiplex PCR. The sample has about 120,000 clones, over 85% seen once. The CDR3 length is 15 residues. The trim removed 0 bases at V and 2 bases at J, leaving 3 bases unmatched. CDR1 and CDR2 from the germline V gene are KGHSH and LQKENI. Concerning this clone: Its specificity is unknown.

The TCR comes from a human donor who received an intestinal transplant. The specimen was unstimulated CD4+ T cells sorted from spleen or lymph node cells, collected before intestinal transplant. The chain links TRBV18 to TRBJ2-7; TRBD1 matches 8 bases. The CDR3 DNA sequence: TGTGCCAGCTCACCACCGGCGACAGGGGCCTACGAGCAGTACTTC. It specifies CASSPPATGAYEQYF.